A single sample is the source of the 24 T cell receptor beta chains below, sequenced in a study of blood T cell repertoires in COVID-19. This table comes from immunoSEQ multiplex PCR, and its TCRdb copy is limited to in-frame clones, with some not included. The data show 60,000 to 65,000 clones, 78% seen once. The sequencing sample was made of peripheral blood. These receptors all stem from a man aged 55-75 years with COVID-19, enrolled during active disease.

The chain uses TRBV7-2 and TRBJ1-2; D is unresolved. CDR3 length: 13 amino acids. V lost 1 base to trimming and J lost 4 bases, with 7 bases between them. In germline, CDR1 is SGHTA, CDR2 FQGNSA. The CDR3 region has the DNA TGTGCCAGCAGCTTAGGGCAGTTCTATGGCTACACCTTC. Amino acids: CASSLGQFYGYTF.

The chain is built from TRBV3-1 (or the pseudogene TRBV3-2) and TRBJ2-2, with TRBD2 as a possible D gene (6 bases). The V and J ends lost 1 base and 4 bases respectively, with 13 bases between them. The CDR3 sequence is 16 residues long. CDR1 and CDR2 (germline): LGHDT, YNNKEL (reference sequence). The CDR3 DNA is TGTGCCAGCAGCCAAGGGTGGGAGGTCGGCACCGGGGAGCTGTTTTTT. Protein product: CASSQGWEVGTGELFF.

The V gene is TRBV11-2, the J gene TRBJ2-7; 7 bases match TRBD2. Germline V CDR1 and CDR2: SGHAT, FQNNGV. CDR3 length equals 13 residues. The trim removed 5 bases at V and 4 bases at J, leaving 5 bases unmatched. CDR3 in DNA: TGTGCCAGCAGCGGACTAGTTTTGTACGAGCAGTACTTC. Its translation is CASSGLVLYEQYF.

This chain joins TRBV6-5 and TRBJ2-3; TRBD2 agrees at 10 bases. J gave up 7 bases and V 6 bases, and 4 bases lay outside the gene matches. CDR1 MNHEY and CDR2 SVGAGI come from the germline V gene. The CDR3 has 13 amino acids. The CDR3 loop reads CASSGLAVNTQYF. Here the CDR3 DNA reads TGTGCCAGCAGCGGACTAGCGGTAAATACGCAGTATTTT.

This clone is medium-sized within its sample. The chain employs TRBV6-5 and TRBJ1-2; unclear D gene. The CDR3 covers 13 residues. The V and J ends lost 5 bases and 8 bases respectively, with 15 bases between them. CDR1 and CDR2 from the germline V gene are MNHEY and SVGAGI. In DNA, the CDR3 is TGTGCCAGCAGTCCCTCGGGGAGAATGGGCTACACCTTC. Translating it yields CASSPSGRMGYTF.

This clone was observed a single time. The chain recombines TRBV6-5 with TRBJ1-2, with 11 positions matching TRBD1. Per the germline V gene, CDR1 is MNHEY and CDR2 is SVGAGI. Trimming cost V 4 bases and J 5 bases; bases outside gene matches: 6. The CDR3 is 15 residues long. CDR3 region: CASSSRTGGGYGYTF. The CDR3 bases are TGTGCCAGCAGTTCCCGGACAGGGGGCGGGTATGGCTACACCTTC.

The rearrangement joins TRBV13 to TRBJ2-6, with TRBD2 as a possible D gene (6 bases). Germline lookup yields CDR1 PRHDT and CDR2 FYEKMQ (reference sequence). V was shortened by 4 bases and J by 2 bases, with 9 bases between the two germline ends. The CDR3 covers 15 residues. The CDR3 protein is CASSSIAAGANVLTF. In DNA form, the CDR3 reads TGTGCCAGCAGCTCGATAGCGGCTGGGGCCAACGTCCTGACTTTC.

This clone showed up just once. Other DNA sequences within the sample encode an identical CDR3. This chain connects TRBV5-1 to TRBJ2-5, with TRBD2 identical over 14 bases. Germline CDR1 reads SGHRS; CDR2 reads YFSETQ. CDR3 length: 16 amino acids. The V segment lost 0 bases and the J segment 4 bases; nucleotides outside the gene matches: 2. DNA of the CDR3: TGCGCCAGCAGCTTGGGACTAGCGGGAGGGACAGAGACCCAGTACTTC. Encoded protein: CASSLGLAGGTETQYF. The entire variable domain, with the rest obtained from reference TRBV5-1 and TRBJ2-5, is as follows: KAGVTQTPRYLIKTRGQQVTLSCSPISGHRSVSWYQQTPGQGLQFLFEYFSETQRNKGNFPGRFSGRQFSNSRSEMNVSTLELGDSALYLCASSLGLAGGTETQYFGPGTRLLVL.

The gene calls are TRBV23-1 and TRBJ1-6; D gene unclear. TRBV23-1 is marked as an open reading frame, function uncertain. There are 16 residues in the CDR3. The V gene lost 7 bases and the J gene lost 0 bases, with 13 bases spanning the gap. The CDR3 loop is CASTPTGSSYNSPLHF. The DNA for the CDR3 is TGCGCCAGCACCCCGACGGGGAGCTCCTATAATTCACCCCTCCACTTT.

About this clone itself: This same CDR3 is encoded by further DNA sequences in the sample. V is TRBV9 and J is TRBJ2-7, with 9 bases lining up with TRBD1. V was clipped by 0 bases and J by 2 bases; unmatched bases: 0. Germline V CDR1 and CDR2: SGDLS, YYNGEE. The CDR3 runs 14 residues. The CDR3: CASSVGQGAYEQYF. CDR3 nucleotide sequence: TGTGCCAGCAGCGTAGGACAGGGGGCCTACGAGCAGTACTTC. The complete variable domain, with remaining parts taken from reference TRBV9 and TRBJ2-7, reads DSGVTQTPKHLITATGQRVTLRCSPRSGDLSVYWYQQSLDQGLQFLIQYYNGEERAKGNILERFSAQQFPDLHSELNLSSLELGDSALYFCASSVGQGAYEQYFGPGTRLTVT.

In DNA, the CDR3 is TGTGCCAGCAGCCCCAGAGGGGGGCGGGAGGGCTCTGATGAGCAGTTCTTC. Protein: CASSPRGGREGSDEQFF. The J gene is TRBJ2-1, the V gene TRBV9, with TRBD2 identical over 9 bases. Germline V gene lookup returns CDR1 SGDLS and CDR2 YYNGEE. The V and J ends lost 4 bases and 8 bases, in that order; junction bases with no gene match: 16. This CDR3 is built from 17 residues.

The rearrangement links TRBV6-5 to TRBJ2-7; D unclear. The germline V gene encodes CDR1 MNHEY and CDR2 SVGAGI. This CDR3 has 12 amino acids. The V gene lost 7 bases and the J gene lost 6 bases, with 13 bases spanning the gap. CDR3 coding DNA: TGTGCCAGCATGGGCATGGTTAGCGAGCAGTACTTC. Translating gives CASMGMVSEQYF.

The CDR3, as DNA: TGTGCCAGTAGACTAGCGGGGGATTACGAGCAGTACTTC. Translating gives CASRLAGDYEQYF. V gene TRBV19 combines with J gene TRBJ2-7; 11 bases are a match to TRBD2. V lost 6 bases to trimming and J lost 4 bases; unmatched junction nucleotides: 2. Germline lookup yields CDR1 LNHDA and CDR2 SQIVND (reference sequence). The CDR3 spans 13 residues.

The chain carries TRBV4-2 and TRBJ2-7, with TRBD1 matching 8 bases. CDR3 length: 17 residues. Germline CDR1 and CDR2: LGHNA and YNFKEQ. V shed 0 bases and J 4 bases; nucleotides not matched to a gene: 11. The CDR3 loop is CASSQERGWDRIYEQYF. DNA for the CDR3: TGTGCCAGCAGCCAAGAGAGGGGCTGGGACAGGATTTACGAGCAGTACTTC.

The chain couples TRBV4-2 to TRBJ1-3; D gene ambiguous. CDR3 length: 15 residues. Trimming cost V 0 bases and J 3 bases, with 9 bases left between them. Germline CDR1 and CDR2: LGHNA and YNFKEQ. The CDR3 loop reads CASSQDRNFGNTIYF. The DNA of the CDR3 is TGTGCCAGCAGCCAAGATCGAAACTTTGGAAACACCATATATTTT.

The chain links TRBV19 to TRBJ2-1; D remains ambiguous. Per germline, CDR1 LNHDA and CDR2 SQIVND (reference sequence). The CDR3 length is 16 residues. The V end was cut by 5 bases, the J end by 0 bases, with 14 bases between. In DNA form, the CDR3 reads TGTGCCAGTAGTCCCTCCCGAGTTAGCTCCTACAATGAGCAGTTCTTC. Translating it yields CASSPSRVSSYNEQFF.

This clone was counted between two and nine times. The chain joins TRBV5-4 to TRBJ1-2; possible D gene TRBD1, 5 bases. Per the germline V gene, CDR1 is SGHNT and CDR2 is YYREEE (reference sequence). The CDR3 length is 15 residues. Trimming removed 2 bases at V and 0 bases at J, with 11 bases between. As DNA, the CDR3 is TGTGCCAGCAGCTTAGACAGTCTGGCTAACTATGGCTACACCTTC. Protein sequence: CASSLDSLANYGYTF.

The sample holds many counts of this clone. The chain couples TRBV9 to TRBJ2-7; 7 bases fit TRBD2. This CDR3 comprises 15 residues. V was pared by 0 bases and J by 4 bases, with 7 bases of the junction left unmatched. Germline values: CDR1 SGDLS, CDR2 YYNGEE. The CDR3 loop reads CASSVGLAEEYEQYF. The CDR3 DNA reads as TGTGCCAGCAGCGTAGGGCTAGCGGAAGAGTACGAGCAGTACTTC. Drawing the rest from reference TRBV9 and TRBJ2-7, the complete variable domain is DSGVTQTPKHLITATGQRVTLRCSPRSGDLSVYWYQQSLDQGLQFLIQYYNGEERAKGNILERFSAQQFPDLHSELNLSSLELGDSALYFCASSVGLAEEYEQYFGPGTRLTVT.

The chain couples TRBV11-3 to TRBJ2-3; the D gene is possibly TRBD2 (6 bases). Trimming cost V 3 bases and J 5 bases, with 12 bases left between them. CDR3 length: 14 amino acids. CDR1 is SGHNT, CDR2 YENEEA, per germline. In DNA form, the CDR3 reads TGTGCCAGCAGCTTCCCGGGGGAAAGAGATACGCAGTATTTT. This sequence encodes CASSFPGERDTQYF.

V is TRBV9 and J is TRBJ1-6, with 8 bases lining up with TRBD1. V was pared by 3 bases and J by 9 bases, with 11 bases of the junction left unmatched. This CDR3 has 16 amino acids. Germline V gene lookup returns CDR1 SGDLS and CDR2 YYNGEE. The CDR3 DNA follows: TGTGCCAGCAGCGCACGCTCACAGGGGGAATCTTCACCCCTCCACTTT. It yields the protein CASSARSQGESSPLHF.

The rearrangement joins TRBV19 to TRBJ2-3, with TRBD2 identical over 8 bases. Unmatched junction bases numbered 2, after V lost 3 bases and J lost 3 bases. This CDR3 is built from 14 residues. Germline lookup yields CDR1 LNHDA and CDR2 SQIVND (reference sequence). CDR3 sequence (DNA): TGTGCCAGTAGTATCCGGGGGGGAACAGATACGCAGTATTTT. Translated, it gives CASSIRGGTDTQYF. The full variable domain, with the rest looked up from reference TRBV19 and TRBJ2-3, is DGGITQSPKYLFRKEGQNVTLSCEQNLNHDAMYWYRQDPGQGLRLIYYSQIVNDFQKGDIAEGYSVSREKKESFPLTVTSAQKNPTAFYLCASSIRGGTDTQYFGPGTRLTVL.

The sample holds one count of this clone. The chain's CDR3 is CASSLVPYSYEQYF. DNA for the CDR3: TGTGCCAGCAGCTTGGTTCCTTACTCCTACGAGCAGTACTTC. The gene calls are TRBV5-5 and TRBJ2-7; D gene unclear. The CDR3 spans 14 residues. Germline CDR1 SGHKS, CDR2 YYEKEE (reference sequence). Trimming pared 0 bases from V and 0 bases from J, leaving 7 bases between.

This rearrangement joins TRBV11-3 to TRBJ2-7, with 9 positions matching TRBD1. V lost 5 bases, J lost 9 bases, and 8 bases stayed unmatched. Germline V lookup: CDR1 SGHNT, CDR2 YENEEA. The CDR3 is 13 amino acids. The CDR3 spells CASSGQGPGGQYF. CDR3 sequence (DNA): TGTGCCAGCAGCGGACAGGGGCCTGGCGGGCAGTACTTC.

This clone appeared a few times. The genes are TRBV14 and TRBJ1-6; no clear D gene. This CDR3 is built from 14 residues. Germline loops: CDR1 SGHDN, CDR2 FVKESK. The ends were cut back, 4 bases at V and 8 bases at J, with 12 bases in the middle. The CDR3 DNA reads TGTGCCAGCAGCCTGATGCCGGAGTATTCACCCCTCCACTTT. Its translation is CASSLMPEYSPLHF.